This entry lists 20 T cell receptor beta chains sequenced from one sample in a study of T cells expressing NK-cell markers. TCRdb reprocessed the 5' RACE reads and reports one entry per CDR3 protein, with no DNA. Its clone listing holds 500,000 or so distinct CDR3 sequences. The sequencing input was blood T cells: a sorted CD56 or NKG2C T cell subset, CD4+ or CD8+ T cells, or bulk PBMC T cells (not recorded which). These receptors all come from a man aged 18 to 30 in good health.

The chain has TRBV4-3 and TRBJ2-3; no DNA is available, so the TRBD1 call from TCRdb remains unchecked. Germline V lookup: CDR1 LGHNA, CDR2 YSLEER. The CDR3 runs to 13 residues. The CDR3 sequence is CASSQGGESTQYF.

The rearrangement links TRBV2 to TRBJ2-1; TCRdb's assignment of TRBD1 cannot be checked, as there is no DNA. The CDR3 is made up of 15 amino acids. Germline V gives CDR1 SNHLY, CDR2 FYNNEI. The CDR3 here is CASSVGTGPFKEQFF.

The CDR3 sequence is CASSLTSGASSTDTQYF. This chain links TRBV4-3 with TRBJ2-3; with no DNA, the TCRdb D assignment of TRBD2 cannot be verified. Germline lookup yields CDR1 LGHNA and CDR2 YSLEER. The CDR3 is 17 residues long.

The chain's CDR3 is CASSFPGTGGLNTQYF. The V call is TRBV27, the J call TRBJ2-3; the D gene TCRdb calls, TRBD1, cannot be checked with no DNA. The CDR3 is 16 amino acids. The germline gives CDR1 MNHEY, CDR2 SMNVEV (reference sequence).

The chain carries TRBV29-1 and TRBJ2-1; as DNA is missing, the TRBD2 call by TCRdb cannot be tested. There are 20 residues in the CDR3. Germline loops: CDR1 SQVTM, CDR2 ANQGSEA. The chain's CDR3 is CSVEGMVGTSGSRPYNEQFF.

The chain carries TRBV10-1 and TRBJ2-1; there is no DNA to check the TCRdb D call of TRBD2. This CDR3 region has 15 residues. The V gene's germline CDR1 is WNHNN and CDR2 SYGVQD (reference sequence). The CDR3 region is CASSELTGGYNEQFF.

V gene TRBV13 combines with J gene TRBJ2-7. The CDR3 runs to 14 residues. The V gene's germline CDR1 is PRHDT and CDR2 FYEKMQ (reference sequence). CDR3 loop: CASSIPKVSYEQYF. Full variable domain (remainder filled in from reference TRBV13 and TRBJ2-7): AAGVIQSPRHLIKEKRETATLKCYPIPRHDTVYWYQQGPGQDPQFLISFYEKMQSDKGSIPDRFSAQQFSDYHSELNMSSLELGDSALYFCASSIPKVSYEQYFGPGTRLTVT.

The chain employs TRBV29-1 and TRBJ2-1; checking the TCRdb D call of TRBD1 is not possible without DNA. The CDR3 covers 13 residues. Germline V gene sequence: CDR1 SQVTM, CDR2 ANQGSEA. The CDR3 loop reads CLVVGRENNEQFF.

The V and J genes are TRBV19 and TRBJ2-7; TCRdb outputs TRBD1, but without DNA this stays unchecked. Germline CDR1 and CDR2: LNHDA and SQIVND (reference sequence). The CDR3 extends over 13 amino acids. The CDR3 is CASSDRDAYEQYF.

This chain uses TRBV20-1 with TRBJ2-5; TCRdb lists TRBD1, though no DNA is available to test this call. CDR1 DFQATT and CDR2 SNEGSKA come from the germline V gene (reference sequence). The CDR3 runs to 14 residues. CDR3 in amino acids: CSARPGHNQETQYF.

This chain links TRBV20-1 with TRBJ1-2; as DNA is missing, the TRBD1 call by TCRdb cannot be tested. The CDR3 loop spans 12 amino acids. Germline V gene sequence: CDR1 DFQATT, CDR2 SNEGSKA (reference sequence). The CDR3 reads CSASQGGVGYTF.

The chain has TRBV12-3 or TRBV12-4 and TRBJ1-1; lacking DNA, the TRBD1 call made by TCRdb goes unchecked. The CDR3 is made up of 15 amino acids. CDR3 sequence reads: CASSLVGQGASEAFF.

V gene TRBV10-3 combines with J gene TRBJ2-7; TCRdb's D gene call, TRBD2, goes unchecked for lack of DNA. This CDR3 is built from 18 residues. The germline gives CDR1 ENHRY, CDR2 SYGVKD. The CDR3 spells CAISEGLAGGPNSYEQYF.

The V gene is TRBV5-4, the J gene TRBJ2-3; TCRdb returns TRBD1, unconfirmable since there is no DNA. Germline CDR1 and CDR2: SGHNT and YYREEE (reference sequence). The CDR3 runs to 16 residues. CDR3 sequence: CASSLLRGGSTDTQYF. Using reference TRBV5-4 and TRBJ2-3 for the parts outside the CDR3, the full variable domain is ETGVTQSPTHLIKTRGQQVTLRCSSQSGHNTVSWYQQALGQGPQFIFQYYREEENGRGNFPPRFSGLQFPNYSSELNVNALELDDSALYLCASSLLRGGSTDTQYFGPGTRLTVL.

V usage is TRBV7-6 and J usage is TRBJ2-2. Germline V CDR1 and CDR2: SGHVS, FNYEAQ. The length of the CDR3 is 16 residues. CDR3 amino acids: CASSFGQTPNTGELFF.

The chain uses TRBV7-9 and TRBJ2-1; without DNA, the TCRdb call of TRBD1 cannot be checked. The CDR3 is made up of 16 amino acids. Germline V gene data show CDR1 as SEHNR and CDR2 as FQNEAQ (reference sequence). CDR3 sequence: CASSKAPKGAYNEQFF.

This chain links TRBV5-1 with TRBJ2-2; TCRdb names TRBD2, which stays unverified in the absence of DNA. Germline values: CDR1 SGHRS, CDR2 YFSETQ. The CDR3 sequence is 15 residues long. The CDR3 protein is CASSPGLAGHGELFF.

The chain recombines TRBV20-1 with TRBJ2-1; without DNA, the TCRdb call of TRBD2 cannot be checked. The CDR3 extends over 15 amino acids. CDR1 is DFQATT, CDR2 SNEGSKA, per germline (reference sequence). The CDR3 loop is CSATGTSGLYNEQFF.

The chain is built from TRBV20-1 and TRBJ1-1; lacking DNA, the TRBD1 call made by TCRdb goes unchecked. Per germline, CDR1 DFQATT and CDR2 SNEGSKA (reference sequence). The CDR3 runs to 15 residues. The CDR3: CSARDFGTTHGGAFF.

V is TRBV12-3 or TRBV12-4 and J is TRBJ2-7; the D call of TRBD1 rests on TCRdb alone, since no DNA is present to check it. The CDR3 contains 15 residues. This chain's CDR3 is CASSQQGLISYEQYF.